This T cell receptor (beta chain) was captured by sequencing in a study of cytomegalovirus exposure and HLA in healthy donors. 60 Vbeta and 13 Jbeta primers were used in PCR. Sequencing was performed with immunoSEQ multiplex PCR; in TCRdb, only in-frame clones are kept and a portion is missing. The sample contains around 75,000 clones, more than 75% of which appear only once. A word on this clone: The antigen is undetermined.

The CDR3 sequence is 14 residues long. The ends lost 7 bases at V and 2 bases at J; junction bases unmatched: 7. The V gene's germline CDR1 is MNHNS and CDR2 SASEGT. Study conclusions and caveats: TRBV6-2, TRBV6-3 and other indistinguishable V segments were excluded.

This TCR was recovered from a man aged 18 to 29 in good health and CMV-seronegative. The sequencing sample was made of PBMCs. V gene TRBV6-1 combines with J gene TRBJ2-7; 8 nucleotides agree with TRBD1. The CDR3 is CASKPQGAAYEQYF. Here the CDR3 DNA reads TGTGCCAGCAAGCCTCAGGGGGCTGCCTACGAGCAGTACTTC.